This TCR beta chain stems from a study of T cells after yellow fever vaccination. CDR3 size: 15 residues. Trimming removed 3 bases at V and 5 bases at J, with 16 bases between. Germline V CDR1 and CDR2: SNHLY, FYNNEI. Via MiXCR, TCRdb re-called the 5' RACE reads, giving one row per CDR3 protein. The table lists 450,000 to 550,000 distinct CDR3 sequences, 15% to 20% of them singletons. The rearrangement joins TRBV2 to TRBJ2-5; D may be TRBD2 (6 bases). This clonotype originated in a man aged 25-40 years who received the YFV17D yellow fever vaccine. The input for sequencing was PBMCs, taken 15 days after the yellow fever booster vaccination. The CDR3 sequence: CASSDQGMEGETQYF. The CDR3 DNA reads as TGTGCCAGCAGTGATCAGGGCATGGAGGGCGAGACCCAGTACTTC.